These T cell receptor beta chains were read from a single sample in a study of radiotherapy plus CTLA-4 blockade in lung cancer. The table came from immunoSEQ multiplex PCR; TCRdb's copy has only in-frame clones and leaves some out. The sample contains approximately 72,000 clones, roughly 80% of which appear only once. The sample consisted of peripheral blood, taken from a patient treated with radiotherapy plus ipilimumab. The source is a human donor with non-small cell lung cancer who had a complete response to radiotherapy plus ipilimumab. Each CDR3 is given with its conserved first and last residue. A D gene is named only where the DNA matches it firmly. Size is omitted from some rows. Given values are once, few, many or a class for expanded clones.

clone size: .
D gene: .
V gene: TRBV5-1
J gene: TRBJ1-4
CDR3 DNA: TGCGCCAGCAGCCTTGCCTCCGGGACTGGAGGGGAAAAACTGTTTTTT
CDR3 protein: CASSLASGTGGEKLFF

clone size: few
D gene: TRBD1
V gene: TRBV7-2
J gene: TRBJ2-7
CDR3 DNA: TGTGCCAGCAGCCTGTGGGACAGTGGGTCCTACGAGCAGTACTTC
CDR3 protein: CASSLWDSGSYEQYF

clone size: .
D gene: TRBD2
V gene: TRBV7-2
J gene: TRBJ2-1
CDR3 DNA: TGTGCCAGCAGCTTAGGGGGACTAGCGGACTACAATGAGCAGTTCTTC
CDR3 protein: CASSLGGLADYNEQFF

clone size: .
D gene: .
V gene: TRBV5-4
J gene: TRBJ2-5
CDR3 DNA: TGTGCCAGCAGTATTTCTTCAGAGACCCAGTACTTC
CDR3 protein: CASSISSETQYF

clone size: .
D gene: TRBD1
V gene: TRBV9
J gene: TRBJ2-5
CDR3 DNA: TGTGCCAGCAGCACTACAGGGGGCGGAAAAGAGACCCAGTACTTC
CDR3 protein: CASSTTGGGKETQYF

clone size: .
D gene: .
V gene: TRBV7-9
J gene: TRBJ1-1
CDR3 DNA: TGTGCCAGCAGCTTTGGTGGGATTGAAGCTTTCTTT
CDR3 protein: CASSFGGIEAFF

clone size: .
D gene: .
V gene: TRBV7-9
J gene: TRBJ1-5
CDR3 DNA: TGTGCCAGCAGCTTGGGGGGGAGGAATCAGCCCCAGCATTTT
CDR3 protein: CASSLGGRNQPQHF

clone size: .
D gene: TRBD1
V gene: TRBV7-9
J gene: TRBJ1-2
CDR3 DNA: TGTGCCAGCAGCTTAGACCAGGGGGCGCATGGCTACACCTTC
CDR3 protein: CASSLDQGAHGYTF

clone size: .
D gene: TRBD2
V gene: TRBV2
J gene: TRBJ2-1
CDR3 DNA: TGTGCCAGCAGAATGACTAGCGGGGGGGCCAACAATGAGCAGTTCTTC
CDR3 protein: CASRMTSGGANNEQFF

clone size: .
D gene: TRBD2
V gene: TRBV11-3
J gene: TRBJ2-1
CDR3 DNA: TGTGCCAGCAGCTCGACTAGCGGGGTCGCCTCCTACAATGAGCAGTTCTTC
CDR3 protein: CASSSTSGVASYNEQFF

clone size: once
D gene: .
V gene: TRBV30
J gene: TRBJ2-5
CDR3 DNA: TGTGCCTGGAGTGTAATCCAAGAGACCCAGTACTTC
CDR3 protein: CAWSVIQETQYF

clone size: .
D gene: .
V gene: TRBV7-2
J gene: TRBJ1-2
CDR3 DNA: TGTGCCAGCAGCTTCACCTCCCGAAGCTATGGCTACACCTTC
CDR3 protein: CASSFTSRSYGYTF

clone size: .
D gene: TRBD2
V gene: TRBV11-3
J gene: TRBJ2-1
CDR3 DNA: TGTGCCAGCAGCCCCACCGGGGGGAATGAGCAGTTCTTC
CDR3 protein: CASSPTGGNEQFF

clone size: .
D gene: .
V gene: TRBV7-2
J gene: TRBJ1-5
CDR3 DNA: TGTGCCAGCAGCTTAGTGGGAGGATGGGCTCCCAATCAGCCCCAGCATTTT
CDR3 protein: CASSLVGGWAPNQPQHF

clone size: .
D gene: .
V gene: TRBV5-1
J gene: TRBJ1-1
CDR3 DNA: TGCGCCAGCAGCTACGGGGGAACTGAAGCTTTCTTT
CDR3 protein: CASSYGGTEAFF

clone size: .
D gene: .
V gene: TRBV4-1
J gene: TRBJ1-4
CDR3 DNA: TGCGCCAGCGGCAAAGCAACTAATGAAAAACTGTTTTTT
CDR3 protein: CASGKATNEKLFF

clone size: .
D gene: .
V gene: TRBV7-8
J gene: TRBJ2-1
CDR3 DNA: TGTGCCAGCAGCCCATTTTCCGACAATGAGCAGTTCTTC
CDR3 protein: CASSPFSDNEQFF

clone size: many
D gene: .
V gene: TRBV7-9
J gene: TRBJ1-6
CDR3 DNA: TGTGCCAGCAGCGACGAGGGGAGCTCCTATAATTCACCCCTCCACTTT
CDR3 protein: CASSDEGSSYNSPLHF

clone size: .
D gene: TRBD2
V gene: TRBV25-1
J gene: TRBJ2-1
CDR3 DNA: TGTGCCAGCGGATTAGCGGGGGGGCCTTACAATGAGCAGTTCTTC
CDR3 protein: CASGLAGGPYNEQFF

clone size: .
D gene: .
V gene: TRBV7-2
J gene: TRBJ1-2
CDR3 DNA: TGTGCCAGCAGCTTGTTCCAGGGGAGGGTAAACTATGGCTACACCTTC
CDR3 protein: CASSLFQGRVNYGYTF

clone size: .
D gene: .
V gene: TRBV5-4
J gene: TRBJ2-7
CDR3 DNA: TGTGCCAACTGCAGGGACGGGAACGAGCAGTACTTC
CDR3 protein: CANCRDGNEQYF

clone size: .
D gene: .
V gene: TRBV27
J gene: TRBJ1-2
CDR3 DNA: TGTGCCAGCAGTAGTAAGACAGGACCCAATGTGAAGTATGGCTACACCTTC
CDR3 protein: CASSSKTGPNVKYGYTF

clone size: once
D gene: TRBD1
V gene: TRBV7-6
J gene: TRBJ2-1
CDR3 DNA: TGTGCCAGCAGTTCGACACAGGGGTCCTCCTACAATGAGCAGTTCTTC
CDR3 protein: CASSSTQGSSYNEQFF

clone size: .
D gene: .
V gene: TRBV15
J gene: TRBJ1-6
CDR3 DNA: TGTGCCACCAGCATAGGGACTTTGGGTAATTCACCCCTCCACTTT
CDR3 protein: CATSIGTLGNSPLHF

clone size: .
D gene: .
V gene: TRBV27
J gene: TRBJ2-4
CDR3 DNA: TGTGCCAGCAGTCCTGGTTCACGTGCGGTTGGCAAAAACATTCAGTACTTC
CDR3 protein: CASSPGSRAVGKNIQYF

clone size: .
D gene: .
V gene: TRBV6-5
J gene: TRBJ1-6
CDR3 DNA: TGTGCCAGCAGTTACGTCGACAACTCCTATAATTCACCCCTCCACTTT
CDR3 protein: CASSYVDNSYNSPLHF

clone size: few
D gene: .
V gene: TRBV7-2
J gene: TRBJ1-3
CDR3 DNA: TGTGCCAGCAGCTTAGAGGGGGGTCACGGAAACACCATATATTTT
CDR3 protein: CASSLEGGHGNTIYF

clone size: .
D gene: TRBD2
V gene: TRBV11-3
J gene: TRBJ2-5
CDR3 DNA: TGTGCCAGCAGCCCTGGGACTAGCGGGAGATTAGAGACCCAGTACTTC
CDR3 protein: CASSPGTSGRLETQYF

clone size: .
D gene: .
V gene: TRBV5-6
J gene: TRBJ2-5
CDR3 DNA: TGTGCCAGCAGCTTGGGGGGGCCCCAAGAGACCCAGTACTTC
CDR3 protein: CASSLGGPQETQYF

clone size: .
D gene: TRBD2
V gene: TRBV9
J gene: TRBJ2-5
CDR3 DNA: TGTGCCAGCAGCGCGACCGGGACTAGCGGCCAAGAGACCCAGTACTTC
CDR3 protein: CASSATGTSGQETQYF

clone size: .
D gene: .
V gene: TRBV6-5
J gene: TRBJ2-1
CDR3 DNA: TGTGCCAGCAGCGCGTCTGAGCAGTTCTTC
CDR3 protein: CASSASEQFF

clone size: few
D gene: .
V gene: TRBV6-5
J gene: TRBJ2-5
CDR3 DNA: TGTGCCAGCAGTCGGGCCCGGGGGCGGATGGAGACCCAGTACTTC
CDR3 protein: CASSRARGRMETQYF

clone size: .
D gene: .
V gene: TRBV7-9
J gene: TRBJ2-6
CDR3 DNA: TGTGCCAGCAGCTTAACCTCTGGGGCCAACGTCCTGACTTTC
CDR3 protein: CASSLTSGANVLTF

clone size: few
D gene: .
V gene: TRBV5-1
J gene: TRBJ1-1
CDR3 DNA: TGCGCCAGCAGCTTAGCCAGGGGGAACACTGAAGCTTTCTTT
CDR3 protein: CASSLARGNTEAFF

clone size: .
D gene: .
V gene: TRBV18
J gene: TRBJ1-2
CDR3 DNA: TGTGCCAGCTCACCAAGCACAGAGAGCTATGGCTACACCTTC
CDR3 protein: CASSPSTESYGYTF

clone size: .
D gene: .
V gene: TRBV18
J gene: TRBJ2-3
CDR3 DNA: TGTGCCAGCTCACGGACTGCCACAGATACGCAGTATTTT
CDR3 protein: CASSRTATDTQYF

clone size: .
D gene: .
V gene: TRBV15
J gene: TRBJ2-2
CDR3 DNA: TGTGCCACCAGCGGCGGTCCCCTCAACACCGGGGAGCTGTTTTTT
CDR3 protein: CATSGGPLNTGELFF

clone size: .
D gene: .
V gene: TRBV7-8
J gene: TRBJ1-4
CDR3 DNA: TGTGCCAGCAGCTCCAGGGAAGTAGAGGAAAAACTGTTTTTT
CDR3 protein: CASSSREVEEKLFF

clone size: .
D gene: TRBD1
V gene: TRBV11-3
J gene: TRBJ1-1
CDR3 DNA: TGTGCCAGCAGCTTAGAGCGTCAAAACAGGGGCTCCACTGAAGCTTTCTTT
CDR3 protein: CASSLERQNRGSTEAFF

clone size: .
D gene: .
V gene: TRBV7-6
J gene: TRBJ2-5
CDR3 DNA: TGTGCCAGCAGCTTAAGCACAGGAGGAGGCGAGACCCAGTACTTC
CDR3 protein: CASSLSTGGGETQYF

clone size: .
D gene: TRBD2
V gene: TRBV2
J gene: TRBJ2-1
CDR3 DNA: TGTGCCAGCAGTTCCCTAGCGGGAGTACAAAATGAGCAGTTCTTC
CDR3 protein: CASSSLAGVQNEQFF

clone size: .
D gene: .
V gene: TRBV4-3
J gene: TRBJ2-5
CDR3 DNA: TGCGCCACAGCCCTTAGGGCGGGAGAGACCCAGTACTTC
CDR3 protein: CATALRAGETQYF

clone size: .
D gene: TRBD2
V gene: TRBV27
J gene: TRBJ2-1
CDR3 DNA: TGTGCCAGCAGTGCCAAACTAGCGGGATACTACAATGAGCAGTTCTTC
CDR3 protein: CASSAKLAGYYNEQFF

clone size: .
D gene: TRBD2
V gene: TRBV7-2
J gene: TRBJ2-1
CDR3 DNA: TGTGCCAGCGGATCCGATCGACTAGCGGTGTACAATGAGCAGTTCTTC
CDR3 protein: CASGSDRLAVYNEQFF

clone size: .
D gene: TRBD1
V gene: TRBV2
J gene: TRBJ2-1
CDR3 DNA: TGTGCCAGCAGTAGGGGACAGGGGAATCTTGAGCAGTTCTTC
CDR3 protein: CASSRGQGNLEQFF

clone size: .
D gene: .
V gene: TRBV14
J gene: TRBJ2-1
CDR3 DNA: TGTGCCAGCAGCCAGGGACCCGAGCAGTTCTTC
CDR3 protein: CASSQGPEQFF

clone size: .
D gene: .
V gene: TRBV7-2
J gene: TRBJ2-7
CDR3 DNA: TGTGCCAGCAGCTTACCGGGACGGGAAGCCTACGAGCAGTACTTC
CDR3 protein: CASSLPGREAYEQYF

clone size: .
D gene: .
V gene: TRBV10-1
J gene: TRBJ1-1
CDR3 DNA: TGCGCCAGCAGTTTAGGGAACCCCGACACTGAAGCTTTCTTT
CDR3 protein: CASSLGNPDTEAFF

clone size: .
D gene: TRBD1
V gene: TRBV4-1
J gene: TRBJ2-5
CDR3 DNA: TGCGCCAGCAGCCAAGTCAGTGGGACAGGATTGGAGACCCAGTACTTC
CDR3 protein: CASSQVSGTGLETQYF

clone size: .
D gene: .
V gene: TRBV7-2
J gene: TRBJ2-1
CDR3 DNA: TGTGCCAGCAGCTTACTCTACAATGAGCAGTTCTTC
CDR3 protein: CASSLLYNEQFF

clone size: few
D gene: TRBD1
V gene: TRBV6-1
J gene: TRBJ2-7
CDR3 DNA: TGTGCCAGCAGCTTACACAGGGGGACCTACGAGCAGTACTTC
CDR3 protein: CASSLHRGTYEQYF